This entry describes one TCR beta chain. This sample was taken from a study of radiation and T cells in renal cell carcinoma. V lost 4 bases and J lost 2; bases outside the gene matches: 5. CDR3 length: 14 residues. Germline V gene data show CDR1 as GTSNPN and CDR2 as SVGIG (reference sequence). The protocol was immunoSEQ multiplex PCR, while the TCRdb copy is restricted to in-frame clones and leaves out a portion. The table includes 15,000 to 19,000 clones, 55% to 60% detected once. Treatment denoted: treatment-naive control, cytoreductive nephrectomy. Treatment-naive patients without radiation supplied the control tumors at nephrectomy. Clear cell pathology was present in this patient's renal cell carcinoma.

The starting material was tumor tissue, obtained from a patient whose treatment was nephrectomy without radiotherapy. This rearrangement joins TRBV30 to TRBJ1-1, with 9 positions matching TRBD1. This TCR was sampled from a man aged 50 or older with renal cell carcinoma. CDR3 bases: TGTGCCTGGAAATACAGGGGGCGAAACACTGAAGCTTTCTTT. Its translation: CAWKYRGRNTEAFF.